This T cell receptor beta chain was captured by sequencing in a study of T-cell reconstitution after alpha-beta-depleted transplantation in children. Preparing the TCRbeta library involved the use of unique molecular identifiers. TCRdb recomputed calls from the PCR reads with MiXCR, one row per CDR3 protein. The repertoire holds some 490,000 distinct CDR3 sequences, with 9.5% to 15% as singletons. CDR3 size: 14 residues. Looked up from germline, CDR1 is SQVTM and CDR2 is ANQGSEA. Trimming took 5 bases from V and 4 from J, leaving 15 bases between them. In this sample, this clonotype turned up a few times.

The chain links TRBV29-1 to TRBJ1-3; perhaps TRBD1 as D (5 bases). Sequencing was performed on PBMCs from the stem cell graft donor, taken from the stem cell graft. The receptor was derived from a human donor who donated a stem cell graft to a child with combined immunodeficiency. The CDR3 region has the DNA TGCAGCGTTCCGAGGCGGAAGGGGGGAAACACCATATATTTT. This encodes CSVPRRKGGNTIYF.